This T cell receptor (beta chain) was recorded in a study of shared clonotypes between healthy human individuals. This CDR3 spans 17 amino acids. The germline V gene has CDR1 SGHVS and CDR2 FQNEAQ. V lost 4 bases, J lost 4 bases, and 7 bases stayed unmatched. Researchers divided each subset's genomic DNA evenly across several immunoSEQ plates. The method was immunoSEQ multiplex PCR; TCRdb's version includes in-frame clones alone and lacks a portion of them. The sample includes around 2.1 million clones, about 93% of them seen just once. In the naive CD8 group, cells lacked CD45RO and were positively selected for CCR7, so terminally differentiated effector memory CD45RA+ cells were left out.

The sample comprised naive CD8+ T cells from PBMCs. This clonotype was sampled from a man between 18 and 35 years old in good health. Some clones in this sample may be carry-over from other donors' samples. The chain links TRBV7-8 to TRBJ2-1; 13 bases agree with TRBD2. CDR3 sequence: CASSSKGGLAGYNEQFF. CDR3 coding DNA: TGTGCCAGCAGCTCTAAGGGGGGACTAGCGGGATACAATGAGCAGTTCTTC.